Presented here are 5 T cell receptor beta chains from one specimen sequenced in a study of T cell repertoires in cytomegalovirus infection (dated by TCRdb to about 2019). These TCRs' antigens remain unknown. According to the study, the label for this sample's treatment or condition signals: in vitro stimulation with specific CMV peptide epitopes to enrich CMV-specific T cells. TCRdb shows the sequencer as Illumina HiSeq 1500. Using fastp at Q25 and MiXCR, TCRdb reprocessed the public reads and kept productive beta chains. Every CDR3 protein is listed once, alongside the most common genes and DNA of its rows. The sample has about 310,000 distinct CDR3 sequences on record, just under 25% of them singletons. 13% of the sample is in the top ten clones. Material: cultured PBMCs, obtained from culture after CMV antigen stimulation. The receptors derive from a human donor in good health (CMV status not recorded). Some clones in this sample may be carry-over from other donors' samples.

In its sample, this clonotype was seen a few times. V usage is TRBV12-3 or TRBV12-4 and J usage is TRBJ2-7; 10 positions agree with TRBD1. The CDR3 has 14 residues. V lost 6 bases to trimming and J lost 2 bases; unmatched junction nucleotides: 4. DNA for the CDR3: TGTGCCAGCAGGAGGGACAGGGGTACCTACGAGCAGTACTTC. Translating gives CASRRDRGTYEQYF.

The sample holds a few counts of this clonotype. The V call is TRBV6-8, the J call TRBJ1-2, with a possible D match to TRBD1 (5 bases). Germline-derived CDR1 and CDR2 are MNHGY and SAAAGT. This CDR3 contains 13 residues. V lost 2 bases to trimming and J lost 7 bases, with 11 bases between them. The chain's CDR3 is CASSYGLGGGYTF. The CDR3, as DNA: TGTGCCAGCAGTTACGGCCTGGGGGGTGGCTACACCTTC.

There are many counts of this clonotype. The V call is TRBV7-9, the J call TRBJ1-5, with unresolved D. The germline V gene has CDR1 SEHNR and CDR2 FQNEAQ (reference sequence). Trimming pared 4 bases from V and 3 bases from J, leaving 13 bases between. The CDR3 extends over 15 amino acids. Here the CDR3 reads CASSSPGSINQPQHF. CDR3 DNA sequence: TGTGCCAGCAGCTCACCCGGGTCTATCAATCAGCCCCAGCATTTT.

The chain combines TRBV6-1 with TRBJ2-5; D is possibly TRBD1 (5 bases). This CDR3 comprises 13 residues. CDR1 is MNHNS, CDR2 SASEGT, per germline. V lost 7 bases and J 1 base, leaving 10 bases between the germline ends. The DNA for the CDR3 is TGTGCCAGCAAGAGAGACAGCCAAGAGACCCAGTACTTC. This translates into CASKRDSQETQYF.

The table lists this clonotype with a few counts. CDR3 DNA: TGTGCCAGCAGCTTGGGGATCGATACGCAGTATTTT. Protein: CASSLGIDTQYF. The rearrangement uses TRBV5-5 and TRBJ2-3; no clear D. Germline-derived CDR1 and CDR2 are SGHKS and YYEKEE (reference sequence). V gave up 0 bases and J gave up 6 bases, with 5 bases separating them. CDR3 size: 12 residues.